This TCR beta chain emerged from a study of blood T cell repertoires in COVID-19. This CDR3 region has 14 residues. V was shortened by 2 bases and J by 5 bases, with 14 bases between the two germline ends. Germline V gives CDR1 SGHRS, CDR2 YFSETQ. As originally analysed: Amplification of reference gene primers was used by the study to estimate nucleated cell counts. Clones were read by immunoSEQ multiplex PCR, and TCRdb kept only the in-frame ones, dropping some. The V and J calls and the clone size are those of that table, but D and trimming were determined from the DNA. The top ten clones hold about 10% of a sample with around 150,000 clones, 88% of them seen once.

The sequenced sample was peripheral blood. The TCR originated in a man in his forties or fifties with active or convalescent COVID-19. The rearrangement uses TRBV5-1 and TRBJ2-7; D is perhaps TRBD1 (6 bases). The CDR3 coding sequence is TGCGCCAGCAGCTTCCTCCAGGGGTCTCACGAGCAGTACTTC. It yields the protein CASSFLQGSHEQYF.